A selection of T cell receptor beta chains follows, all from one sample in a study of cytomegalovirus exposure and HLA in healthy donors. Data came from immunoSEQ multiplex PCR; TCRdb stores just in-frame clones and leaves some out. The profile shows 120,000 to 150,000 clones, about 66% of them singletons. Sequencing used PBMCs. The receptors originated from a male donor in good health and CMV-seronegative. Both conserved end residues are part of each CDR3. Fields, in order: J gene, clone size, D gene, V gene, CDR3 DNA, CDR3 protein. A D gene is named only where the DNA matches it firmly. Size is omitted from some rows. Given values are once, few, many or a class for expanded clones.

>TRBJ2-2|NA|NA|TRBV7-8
TGTGCCAGCAGCTTCGAAACAGGGTTGGACACCGGGGAGCTGTTTTTT
CASSFETGLDTGELFF
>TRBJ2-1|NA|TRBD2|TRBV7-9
TGTGCCAGCAGCTTAGGATGGGGGGGACTGGGTGAGCAGTTCTTC
CASSLGWGGLGEQFF
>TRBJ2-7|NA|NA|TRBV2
TGTGCCAGCAGGCAAACGTGGCTGAACTACGAGCAGTACTTC
CASRQTWLNYEQYF
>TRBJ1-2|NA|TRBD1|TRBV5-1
TGCGCCAGCAGCTGGGGGACAGGGGCCGGCTACACCTTC
CASSWGTGAGYTF
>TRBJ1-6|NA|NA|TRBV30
TGTGCCTGGAGTGCGTCTTCACCCCTCCACTTT
CAWSASSPLHF
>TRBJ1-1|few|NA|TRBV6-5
TGTGCCAGCAGTTGGCGCACGGGATTCGGCACCGAAGCTTTCTTT
CASSWRTGFGTEAFF
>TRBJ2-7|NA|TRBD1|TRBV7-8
TGTGCCAGCAGCTTATCAGGATTTTTGACAGGGAGTCAGTACGAGCAGTACTTC
CASSLSGFLTGSQYEQYF
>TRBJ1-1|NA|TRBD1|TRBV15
TGTGCCACCAGCAGAGGGGGACAGGGTTACACTGAAGCTTTCTTT
CATSRGGQGYTEAFF
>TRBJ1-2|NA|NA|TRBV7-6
TGTGCCAGCAGCTTAGCGCCCGCGAGCTATGGCTACACCTTC
CASSLAPASYGYTF
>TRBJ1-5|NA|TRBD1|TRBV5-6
TGTGCCAGCAGCCTGGACAGGGAACTTAGCAATCAGCCCCAGCATTTT
CASSLDRELSNQPQHF
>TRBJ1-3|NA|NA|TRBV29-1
TGCAGCGTTGAGAATACGGGATCCTCTGGAAACACCATATATTTT
CSVENTGSSGNTIYF
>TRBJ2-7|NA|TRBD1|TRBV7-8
TGTGCCAGCAGGCCGACAGGGGGCGAGCAGTACTTC
CASRPTGGEQYF
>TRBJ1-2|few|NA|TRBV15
TGTGCCACCAGCAGAGATTCTCGGCCGGGACACCTTCCTAACTATGGCTACACCTTC
CATSRDSRPGHLPNYGYTF
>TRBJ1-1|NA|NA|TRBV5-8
TGTGCCAGCAGCTCGGGCAGGGGTAGTCTAGCTGAAGCTTTCTTT
CASSSGRGSLAEAFF
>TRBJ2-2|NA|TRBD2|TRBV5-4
TGTGCCAGCAGCTTCGGGGGGAAAGGCGGGGAGCTGTTTTTT
CASSFGGKGGELFF
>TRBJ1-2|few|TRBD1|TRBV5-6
TGTGCCAGCAGCTTGACAGGGGTCGGCTACACCTTC
CASSLTGVGYTF
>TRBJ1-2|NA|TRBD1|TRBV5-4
TGTGCCAGCAGCTTCCCGGGACAGGGGGACTATGGCTACACCTTC
CASSFPGQGDYGYTF